This T cell receptor (beta chain) stems from a study of cytotoxic CD8 clonotypes in ibrutinib-treated CLL. The study's findings and limits: Contraction or stability on treatment was seen for public clonotypes, which were uncommon.

Points on this clone: Its cognate antigen is unknown.

Sequencing was performed with immunoSEQ multiplex PCR; in TCRdb, only in-frame clones are kept and a portion is missing. The sample lists some 93,000 clones, 70% to 80% occurring once. This clonotype was obtained from a human donor with chronic lymphocytic leukemia. Source: PBMCs, taken after 12 months of ibrutinib treatment.

CDR3 amino acids: CASSKIYRGRDEKLFF. CDR3 nucleotide sequence: TGTGCCAGCAGCAAAATTTACAGGGGGCGCGATGAAAAACTGTTTTTT. This chain joins TRBV5-6 and TRBJ1-4; 9 bases align to TRBD1. After removal of 4 bases from V and 6 bases from J, the junction contained 10 bases not matched to a gene. This CDR3 region has 16 residues. Germline lookup yields CDR1 SGHDT and CDR2 YYEEEE.